Within the sample, the clone carrying this T cell receptor beta chain is medium-sized. This sample was taken from a study of graft-versus-host responses after intestinal transplantation. The CDR3 has 15 residues. Germline trimming cut 8 bases from V and 6 bases from J; bases unmatched to any gene: 10. Per germline, CDR1 MNHNS and CDR2 SASEGT. Sequenced by immunoSEQ multiplex PCR; TCRdb stores in-frame clones only, minus some. The sample consists of 20,000 to 25,000 clones, roughly 42% of them appearing once. Sample: alloreactive CD4+ T cells from a mixed lymphocyte reaction culture, taken before intestinal transplant. The subset was: CFSE-low proliferating T cells sorted from approximately 6-day pre-transplant mixed lymphocyte reaction (GvH or HvG direction). The receptor was derived from a human patient who received an intestinal transplant. J is TRBJ1-6 and V is TRBV6-1; TRBD1 aligns across 7 bases. CDR3 nucleotide sequence: TGTGCCAGCCTCGGACAGGAGGGGATTAATTCACCCCTCCACTTT. It translates to CASLGQEGINSPLHF.